The 25 T cell receptor beta chains below come from one sample, sequenced in a study of OX40 agonist ivuxolimab in advanced cancers. Method: immunoSEQ multiplex PCR; TCRdb's copy keeps in-frame clones and lacks some. The sample holds 130,000 or so clones, approximately 92% seen once. Sequences were derived from CD4+ or CD8+ T cells sorted from blood, sampled in a trial of the OX40 agonist ivuxolimab. The receptor set was obtained from an adult with an advanced solid tumor such as melanoma, head and neck, liver or kidney cancer.

This sequence joins TRBV30 and TRBJ1-5; TRBD1 matches at 8 bases. CDR1 is GTSNPN, CDR2 SVGIG, per germline (reference sequence). With V trimmed by 8 bases and J by 4 bases, 10 bases remained unmatched. The CDR3 length is 14 residues. CDR3 region: CAAETGGRNQPQHF. CDR3 in DNA: TGTGCCGCAGAAACAGGGGGACGGAATCAGCCCCAGCATTTT. Drawing the rest from reference TRBV30 and TRBJ1-5, the complete variable domain is SQTIHQWPATLVQPVGSPLSLECTVEGTSNPNLYWYRQAAGRGLQLLFYSVGIGQISSEVPQNLSASRPQDRQFILSSKKLLLSDSGFYLCAAETGGRNQPQHFGDGTRLSIL.

The V call is TRBV4-1, the J call TRBJ2-6, with a tentative D call TRBD1 (6 bases). V was shortened by 1 base and J by 0 bases, with 13 bases between the two germline ends. The CDR3 spans 18 residues. Germline values: CDR1 MGHRA, CDR2 YSYEKL. DNA of the CDR3: TGCGCCAGCAGCCAAGTTAGGTGGGGGCGCTCTGGGGCCAACGTCCTGACTTTC. Amino acid sequence: CASSQVRWGRSGANVLTF.

The rearrangement links TRBV19 to TRBJ1-5; D is undetermined. V lost 4 bases to trimming and J lost 0 bases, with 13 bases between them. The CDR3 spans 16 residues. Germline CDR1 reads LNHDA; CDR2 reads SQIVND (reference sequence). The CDR3 region has the DNA TGTGCCAGTAGTAACACAGCCGTTTATAGCAATCAGCCCCAGCATTTT. It codes for CASSNTAVYSNQPQHF. The whole variable domain, filled in from reference TRBV19 and TRBJ1-5, reads DGGITQSPKYLFRKEGQNVTLSCEQNLNHDAMYWYRQDPGQGLRLIYYSQIVNDFQKGDIAEGYSVSREKKESFPLTVTSAQKNPTAFYLCASSNTAVYSNQPQHFGDGTRLSIL.

This clone showed up just once. The CDR3 spells CARQGTLNEKLFF. Written as DNA, the CDR3 is TGTGCCAGACAGGGGACTCTCAATGAAAAACTGTTTTTT. The chain employs TRBV6-1 and TRBJ1-4; 7 bases align to TRBD1. J was trimmed by 5 bases and V by 9 bases; bases with no gene match: 6. Germline assignment: CDR1 MNHNS and CDR2 SASEGT. This CDR3 is built from 13 residues.

V usage is TRBV6-6 and J usage is TRBJ1-5, with D uncertain. CDR3 size: 15 residues. V was trimmed by 2 bases and J by 7 bases, leaving 15 bases between them. CDR1 is MNHNY, CDR2 SVGAGI, per germline (reference sequence). The CDR3 region is CASSYADRPGQPQHF. CDR3 DNA: TGTGCCAGCAGTTACGCGGACCGACCGGGACAGCCCCAGCATTTT.

In this sample, this clone turned up once. The chain combines TRBV7-9 with TRBJ1-2, with a tentative D call TRBD1 (5 bases). The CDR3 is 15 residues long. CDR1 and CDR2 (germline): SEHNR, FQNEAQ (reference sequence). Trimming pared 5 bases from V and 5 bases from J, leaving 18 bases between. The CDR3, as DNA: TGTGCCAGCAGCCAGATCCGGGACGCACGATATGGCTACACCTTC. Its translation is CASSQIRDARYGYTF.

This rearrangement joins TRBV19 to TRBJ1-3; perhaps TRBD1 as D (6 bases). CDR3 length: 14 residues. Germline assignment: CDR1 LNHDA and CDR2 SQIVND (reference sequence). V lost 6 bases and J lost 3, with 12 bases in between. The CDR3 DNA is TGTGCCAGTAGCTTAGGGACAAGTGGAAACACCATATATTTT. This encodes CASSLGTSGNTIYF.

This clone has more than one count but fewer than ten. The rearrangement uses TRBV25-1 and TRBJ2-7; D gene uncertain. V was pared by 2 bases and J by 1 base, with 6 bases between. The CDR3 has 13 amino acids. Germline CDR1 reads MGHDK; CDR2 reads SYGVNS. CDR3: CASSEGGSYEQYF. The CDR3 region has the DNA TGTGCCAGCAGTGAAGGCGGATCCTACGAGCAGTACTTC.

This chain links TRBV18 with TRBJ2-3, with D perhaps matching TRBD2 (6 bases). The CDR3 covers 15 residues. In germline, CDR1 is KGHSH, CDR2 LQKENI. Trimming removed 2 bases at V and 3 bases at J, with 12 bases between. The CDR3 here is CASSPGDLYTDTQYF. CDR3 in DNA: TGTGCCAGCTCACCAGGGGACTTATATACAGATACGCAGTATTTT.

V gene TRBV5-1 combines with J gene TRBJ1-1; TRBD1 might be the D (5 bases). This CDR3 is 15 amino acids long. V was cut by 1 base and J by 3 bases, with 13 bases left in between. In germline, CDR1 is SGHRS, CDR2 YFSETQ. The CDR3, as DNA: TGCGCCAGCAGCTTGCAGGGCGGATTCGACACTGAAGCTTTCTTT. Residues: CASSLQGGFDTEAFF.

The rearrangement uses TRBV5-1 and TRBJ2-5; a possible D gene is TRBD1 (6 bases). From germline, CDR1 is SGHRS and CDR2 YFSETQ. The ends were cut back, 2 bases at V and 1 base at J, with 12 bases in the middle. The CDR3 has 15 amino acids. CDR3 loop: CASSFRGGPQETQYF. CDR3 nucleotide sequence: TGCGCCAGCAGCTTCCGTGGGGGCCCCCAAGAGACCCAGTACTTC.

This chain joins TRBV5-4 and TRBJ2-2, with 8 bases aligning to TRBD2. The CDR3 has 16 residues. The germline CDR1 and CDR2 sequences are SGHNT and YYREEE (reference sequence). The J segment lost 3 bases and the V segment lost 0 bases, leaving 4 bases of the junction unmatched. CDR3 in amino acids: CASSLDRGGDTGELFF. Written as DNA, the CDR3 is TGTGCCAGCAGCTTGGATCGGGGGGGCGACACCGGGGAGCTGTTTTTT.

The CDR3 sequence is CASGRGIEPSTDTQYF. CDR3 DNA sequence: TGTGCTAGTGGCCGGGGGATTGAGCCGAGCACAGATACGCAGTATTTT. The V gene is TRBV12-5, the J gene TRBJ2-3, with a tentative D call TRBD2 (6 bases). With 6 bases removed from V and 0 bases from J, the gap between germline ends came to 16 bases. Looked up from germline, CDR1 is LGHNT and CDR2 is FRNRAP. The CDR3 contains 16 residues.

This clone was seen a single time. The chain links TRBV6-5 to TRBJ2-7; D assignment may be TRBD1 or TRBD2 (7 bases each). CDR1 and CDR2 (germline): MNHEY, SVGAGI. Trimming took off 7 bases at V and 6 bases at J, with 13 bases between the two ends. The CDR3 runs 12 residues. CDR3 sequence (DNA): TGTGCCAGCAACCCAGGGGGGGCCGAGCAGTACTTC. Protein sequence: CASNPGGAEQYF.

This clone was found a few times. The chain joins TRBV19 to TRBJ1-5; 8 bases are shared with TRBD1. V was pared by 3 bases and J by 0 bases, with 10 bases of the junction left unmatched. The length of the CDR3 is 18 residues. CDR1 is LNHDA and CDR2 is SQIVND in the germline V gene (reference sequence). The CDR3 region is CASSMTGEVPYSNQPQHF. The DNA for the CDR3 is TGTGCCAGTAGTATGACAGGGGAAGTCCCTTATAGCAATCAGCCCCAGCATTTT.

CDR3 bases: TGTGCCAGCAGTGTTTCCAGGGGTGGGGTCCAGTTCTTC. Translating gives CASSVSRGGVQFF. The genes are TRBV2 and TRBJ2-1; TRBD1 is a possible D gene (6 bases). This CDR3 is built from 13 residues. Trimming took 4 bases from V and 13 from J, leaving 17 bases between them. CDR1 and CDR2 (germline): SNHLY, FYNNEI.

Details on this clone: Distinct nucleotide sequences in the sample also encode this CDR3. V usage is TRBV14 and J usage is TRBJ1-1; weak D call: TRBD1 (6 bases). This CDR3 contains 15 residues. CDR1 SGHDN and CDR2 FVKESK come from the germline V gene. Between the trimmed V and J ends, which lost 1 base and 0 bases, there was a span of 9 bases. CDR3: CASSQVGHLNTEAFF. CDR3 nucleotide sequence: TGTGCCAGCAGCCAAGTGGGACACCTGAACACTGAAGCTTTCTTT.

This sequence joins TRBV4-1 and TRBJ1-6; a possible D gene is TRBD1 (5 bases). V dropped 0 bases and J dropped 8 bases, with 20 bases sitting between them. CDR1 and CDR2 (germline): MGHRA, YSYEKL. The CDR3 extends over 18 amino acids. The CDR3 nucleotides read TGCGCCAGCAGCCAAGAAGCTTCCGGGGCAGGGATGGATTCACCCCTCCACTTT. Translated: CASSQEASGAGMDSPLHF.

V usage is TRBV7-2 and J usage is TRBJ1-6, with a weak D call TRBD1 (5 bases). The germline V gene encodes CDR1 SGHTA and CDR2 FQGNSA. This CDR3 has 18 residues. Trimming shortened V by 3 bases and J by 3 bases, and 18 bases separated the two germline ends. CDR3 residues: CASSLEGSRRGYNSPLHF. The CDR3 nucleotides are TGTGCCAGCAGCTTGGAGGGTAGCCGGAGGGGCTATAATTCACCCCTCCACTTT.

V is TRBV27 and J is TRBJ2-1, with unresolved D. CDR3 length equals 14 residues. Germline values: CDR1 MNHEY, CDR2 SMNVEV (reference sequence). V shed 7 bases and J shed 3 bases, with 13 bases lying between them. The CDR3 reads CASIPSVRYNEQFF. For the CDR3, the DNA is TGTGCCAGCATCCCGTCGGTACGCTACAATGAGCAGTTCTTC.

The chain joins TRBV28 to TRBJ2-3; 8 nucleotides agree with TRBD2. Germline-derived CDR1 and CDR2 are MDHEN and SYDVKM. Trimming took 10 bases from V and 6 from J; bases not matched to a gene: 12. There are 14 residues in the CDR3. This CDR3 is CATKKAGGSDTQYF. CDR3 coding DNA: TGTGCCACAAAAAAGGCGGGGGGATCTGATACGCAGTATTTT.

The chain links TRBV6-1 to TRBJ1-3; D gene ambiguous. This CDR3 contains 16 residues. CDR1 is MNHNS, CDR2 SASEGT, per germline. The ends were cut back, 1 base at V and 0 bases at J, with 10 bases in the middle. The CDR3 DNA is TGTGCCAGCAGTGAAGTGGACTTGATCTCTGGAAACACCATATATTTT. This codes for CASSEVDLISGNTIYF.

V gene TRBV6-1 combines with J gene TRBJ1-4, with a weak D call TRBD1 (6 bases). Germline-derived CDR1 and CDR2 are MNHNS and SASEGT. This CDR3 comprises 14 residues. The V end lost 9 bases, the J end lost 6 bases, and 17 bases lay between the germline ends. The CDR3 coding sequence is TGTGCCAGTGGCCAGACAGGAAAGGATGAAAAACTGTTTTTT. It specifies CASGQTGKDEKLFF.

The chain combines TRBV14 with TRBJ2-6; possibly TRBD1 for D (5 bases). CDR3 length: 18 residues. V was trimmed by 4 bases and J by 2 bases, leaving 18 bases between them. Per the germline V gene, CDR1 is SGHDN and CDR2 is FVKESK. The CDR3 protein is CASSPLQETLAGANVLTF. CDR3 DNA: TGTGCCAGCAGCCCCTTACAGGAGACCTTGGCTGGGGCCAACGTCCTGACTTTC.

V and J are TRBV11-2 and TRBJ1-1; 7 nucleotides line up with TRBD1. The CDR3 has 14 amino acids. Germline loops: CDR1 SGHAT, CDR2 FQNNGV. J gave up 3 bases and V 3 bases, and 4 bases lay outside the gene matches. The CDR3 here is CASSFKGADTEAFF. CDR3 sequence (DNA): TGTGCCAGCAGCTTTAAGGGGGCGGACACTGAAGCTTTCTTT.